These 9 T cell receptor beta chains came from one sample sequenced in a study of healthy donors' naive CD4 and CD8 T cells (dated by TCRdb to between 2014 and 2017). The reads were generated on a 454 GS FLX Titanium. TCR libraries were built from about 500 ng of total RNA with a previously published linear amplification protocol. Through fastp at Q25 and MiXCR, TCRdb rebuilt clones from the public reads, retaining in-frame beta chains. For every CDR3 protein sequence, its rows merge into one entry that carries the most common genes and DNA. The sample table lists approximately 200,000 distinct CDR3 sequences, around 70% of them with a count of one. The ten largest clones take up about 2.3% of the sample. The sample comprised naive CD4+ and CD8+ T cells sorted from blood, pooled from several donors. Sample cell subset or site, as interpreted from the label and publication: FACS-sorted naive CD4+ (CD45RO-CD45RA+) and naive CD8+ (CD45RA+CD27bright) T cells. The source is a pool of human donors in good health; the sample pools cells from several healthy donors.

V is TRBV7-2 and J is TRBJ2-3; tentative D call: TRBD2 (6 bases). Per the germline V gene, CDR1 is SGHTA and CDR2 is FQGNSA. V was trimmed by 3 bases and J by 1 base, leaving 8 bases between them. The CDR3 is 14 residues long. Here the CDR3 reads CASSFWGGTDTQYF. The CDR3 DNA follows: TGTGCCAGCAGCTTCTGGGGGGGCACAGATACGCAGTATTTT.

The CDR3 spells CASSGVRHPRPQHF. The CDR3, as DNA: TGCGCCAGCAGTGGGGTTAGGCACCCACGGCCCCAGCATTTT. The chain employs TRBV10-1 and TRBJ1-5; D remains unclear. The CDR3 covers 14 residues. Per germline, CDR1 WNHNN and CDR2 SYGVQD (reference sequence). Trimming pared 4 bases from V and 9 bases from J, leaving 16 bases between.

V usage is TRBV29-1 and J usage is TRBJ2-7, with TRBD2 identical over 7 bases. The CDR3 is 12 residues long. Germline-derived CDR1 and CDR2 are SQVTM and ANQGSEA. CDR3 DNA sequence: TGCAGGGGATGGCGGGAGCCCGACGAGCAGTACTTC. As protein: CRGWREPDEQYF.

The chain joins TRBV15 to TRBJ1-1, with no clear D. Per the germline V gene, CDR1 is LNHNV and CDR2 is YYDKDF (reference sequence). The CDR3 runs to 14 residues. Trimming took 5 bases from V and 2 from J, leaving 12 bases between them. The CDR3 reads CATSEGRGNTEAFF. The CDR3 DNA reads as TGTGCCACCAGCGAAGGACGGGGAAACACTGAAGCTTTCTTT.

This chain links TRBV5-1 with TRBJ1-3; 7 nucleotides agree with TRBD1. Germline CDR1 and CDR2: SGHRS and YFSETQ. This CDR3 is built from 14 residues. J was trimmed by 3 bases and V by 4 bases; bases with no gene match: 4. This CDR3 is CASSKTGNGNTIYF. DNA for the CDR3: TGCGCCAGCAGCAAGACAGGGAATGGAAACACCATATATTTT.

The genes are TRBV6-1 and TRBJ1-5, with a possible D match to TRBD1 (5 bases). Trimming left V 11 bases short and J 0 bases short, with 14 bases between. The CDR3 extends over 14 amino acids. From germline, CDR1 is MNHNS and CDR2 SASEGT. CDR3 DNA sequence: TGTGCCGGAAGGGGACTCGATAGCAATCAGCCCCAGCATTTT. This sequence encodes CAGRGLDSNQPQHF.

V usage is TRBV20-1 and J usage is TRBJ1-6, with D tentatively TRBD1 (5 bases). Germline CDR1 is DFQATT and CDR2 is SNEGSKA (reference sequence). The CDR3 totals 16 residues. Trimming shortened V by 1 base and J by 0 bases, and 10 bases separated the two germline ends. CDR3 bases: TGCAGTGCTAGAGCCTCAGGGAGCTCCTATAATTCACCCCTCCACTTT. Amino acid sequence: CSARASGSSYNSPLHF.

This clonotype turned up a few times. The DNA for the CDR3 is TGTGCCAGTAGTATTCTCTGGGCCGAGGACGGAAACACCATATATTTT. Its protein product is CASSILWAEDGNTIYF. The V gene is TRBV19, the J gene TRBJ1-3; D remains unclear. The CDR3 consists of 16 residues. CDR1 and CDR2 from the germline V gene are LNHDA and SQIVND (reference sequence). Deletions cut 3 bases from V and 4 bases from J, with 16 bases between.

The rearrangement joins TRBV20-1 to TRBJ2-1; 9 bases agree with TRBD2. The CDR3 contains 16 residues. Trimming took 0 bases from V and 4 from J; bases not matched to a gene: 7. Per the germline V gene, CDR1 is DFQATT and CDR2 is SNEGSKA (reference sequence). The CDR3 DNA reads as TGCAGTGCTAGAGATCCGCTAGCGGGACCATACAATGAGCAGTTCTTC. Protein sequence: CSARDPLAGPYNEQFF.